The subject of this entry is one TCR beta chain. These data are taken from a study of blood T cell repertoires in COVID-19. Study overall: Acute-phase and convalescent COVID-19 samples originated in the United States, Italy and Spain. PBMCs, B-cell-depleted T cells, or T cells provided the cDNA or gDNA that made up the material.

Per germline, CDR1 LGHDT and CDR2 YNNKEL (reference sequence). This CDR3 has 16 residues. The V segment lost 3 bases and the J segment 4 bases; nucleotides outside the gene matches: 11. In the original processing: Estimation of nucleated cell counts relied on the amplification of reference gene primers. Repertoires were generated with immunoSEQ multiplex PCR, while TCRdb's copy carries only in-frame clones and drops some. The V and J calls and clone size were taken over from that table, and D and trimming were inferred from the DNA. The sample holds just under 65,000 clones; roughly 75% are singletons and the top ten take over 12%.

The specimen was peripheral blood. The chain couples TRBV3-1 (or the pseudogene TRBV3-2) to TRBJ2-5; 7 nucleotides match TRBD2. The sequence was obtained from a man aged 60-69 years with COVID-19, enrolled during active disease. The CDR3 DNA is TGTGCCAGCAGCCAGGAAACGGGGGGTTTGGGAGAGACCCAGTACTTC. Translation gives CASSQETGGLGETQYF.